These T cell receptor beta chains were read from a single sample in a study of blood T cell repertoires in COVID-19. Generated by immunoSEQ multiplex PCR, the TCRdb table keeps only in-frame clones and is missing some. The table shows a few hundred thousand clones, with around nine tenths occurring only once. Sequencing used PBMCs or T cells enriched from blood (not recorded which). The receptors come from a woman aged 18-29 years who had been exposed to COVID-19. Both conserved end residues are part of each CDR3. D genes are given only for firm matches.

J: TRBJ2-3; V: TRBV24-1; D: NA; CDR3: CATSGTIADTQYF
J: TRBJ2-3; V: TRBV5-1; D: NA; CDR3: CASSLKGSFTDTQYF
J: TRBJ2-1; V: TRBV19; D: TRBD1; CDR3: CASSIAETGFPNEQFF
J: TRBJ1-6; V: TRBV5-8; D: NA; CDR3: CASSPRSAVHSPLHF
J: TRBJ1-5; V: TRBV2; D: TRBD1; CDR3: CASSETGGNQPQHF
J: TRBJ2-7; V: TRBV5-1; D: TRBD2; CDR3: CASSLGLAEYEQYF
J: TRBJ1-1; V: TRBV4-2; D: TRBD1; CDR3: CASSQDKLTGWLAFF
J: TRBJ1-2; V: TRBV18; D: NA; CDR3: CASSLGHGVGYTF
J: TRBJ1-2; V: TRBV4-1; D: NA; CDR3: CASSQDDRDNYGYTF
J: TRBJ2-3; V: TRBV2; D: TRBD2; CDR3: CASSGPGLGTDTQYF
J: TRBJ2-7; V: TRBV28; D: TRBD2; CDR3: CASSLAGGYYEQYF
J: TRBJ1-1; V: TRBV11-1; D: NA; CDR3: CASSFRGETEAFF
J: TRBJ1-2; V: TRBV6-5; D: NA; CDR3: CASNTRASNYGYTF
J: TRBJ2-5; V: TRBV2; D: TRBD2; CDR3: CASRGGLEETQYF
J: TRBJ2-6; V: TRBV28; D: NA; CDR3: CASSLYSTLGANVLTF
J: TRBJ2-7; V: TRBV18; D: TRBD2; CDR3: CASSPPHREGYEQYF
J: TRBJ2-3; V: TRBV19; D: TRBD2; CDR3: CASSTTSGRPHDTQYF
J: TRBJ2-7; V: TRBV27; D: NA; CDR3: CASSLQGRSSYEQYF
J: TRBJ2-7; V: TRBV9; D: NA; CDR3: CASSDPGQGLSEQYF
J: TRBJ2-3; V: TRBV25-1; D: TRBD2; CDR3: CASSASGTSGGVTF
J: TRBJ2-7; V: TRBV15; D: TRBD1; CDR3: CATSSKVTGTYEQYF
J: TRBJ1-1; V: TRBV1; D: NA; CDR3: CTSSHLNVGMNTEAFF
J: TRBJ2-3; V: TRBV9; D: TRBD2; CDR3: CASSSAGVADTQYF
J: TRBJ1-5; V: TRBV6-2/TRBV6-3; D: TRBD1; CDR3: CASRPTGGSYQPQHF
J: TRBJ1-1; V: TRBV4-1; D: NA; CDR3: CASSQVIRRENTEAFF
J: TRBJ1-5; V: TRBV5-8; D: NA; CDR3: CASSLSGREGQPQHF
J: TRBJ1-2; V: TRBV19; D: TRBD1; CDR3: CASSARTGGRYGYTF
J: TRBJ2-2; V: TRBV24-1; D: TRBD1; CDR3: CATSDPGTVATGELFF
J: TRBJ2-7; V: TRBV27; D: NA; CDR3: CASSLLRGSVREQYF
J: TRBJ1-2; V: TRBV3-1/TRBV3-2; D: TRBD1; CDR3: CASSRNRQGLYGYTF
J: TRBJ1-4; V: TRBV7-2; D: NA; CDR3: CASRNSATNEKLFF
J: TRBJ1-6; V: TRBV7-9; D: NA; CDR3: CASSLVRDYNSPLHF
J: TRBJ1-3; V: TRBV9; D: NA; CDR3: CASSVTSGIGNTIYF
J: TRBJ1-4; V: TRBV7-2; D: NA; CDR3: CASSYQTVGGATNEKLFF
J: TRBJ2-1; V: TRBV14; D: TRBD2; CDR3: CASSLPPWTSGIQPQFF
J: TRBJ2-1; V: TRBV6-4; D: TRBD2; CDR3: CASSDSGTSGRNEQFF
J: TRBJ1-6; V: TRBV19; D: NA; CDR3: CASSAGSPLHF
J: TRBJ1-2; V: TRBV20-1; D: NA; CDR3: CGLDISYGYTF
J: TRBJ2-1; V: TRBV7-2; D: NA; CDR3: CASSLIPSSYNEQFF
J: TRBJ1-1; V: TRBV11-2; D: NA; CDR3: CASSSPYGLNTEAFF
J: TRBJ2-2; V: TRBV3-1/TRBV3-2; D: TRBD2; CDR3: CASSQGKLAGGQGLFF
J: TRBJ2-7; V: TRBV9; D: NA; CDR3: CASSLDSAVYEQYF
J: TRBJ2-6; V: TRBV18; D: TRBD1; CDR3: CASSPRLVQTGASSGANVLTF
J: TRBJ1-6; V: TRBV6-5; D: NA; CDR3: CASRPQGFENSPLHF
J: TRBJ2-2; V: TRBV7-3; D: TRBD1; CDR3: CASSLGTGDTGELFF
J: TRBJ1-2; V: TRBV27; D: NA; CDR3: CASSLSGTNYGYTF
J: TRBJ1-4; V: TRBV4-3; D: TRBD1; CDR3: CASSRDRGREKLFF
J: TRBJ2-7; V: TRBV5-1; D: NA; CDR3: CASSLSGPYEQYF
J: TRBJ2-7; V: TRBV6-2/TRBV6-3; D: TRBD1; CDR3: CASSSPDRGQTYEQYF
J: TRBJ2-3; V: TRBV5-1; D: TRBD1; CDR3: CASSLAVTGASSTDTQYF
J: TRBJ1-2; V: TRBV19; D: TRBD1; CDR3: CASSIPAGGAEGYGYTF
J: TRBJ2-7; V: TRBV28; D: NA; CDR3: CASRLLGGHYEQYF
J: TRBJ2-7; V: TRBV3-1/TRBV3-2; D: TRBD2; CDR3: CASSQEILAGGREQYF
J: TRBJ1-2; V: TRBV27; D: TRBD1; CDR3: CASSPSTGNGYTF
J: TRBJ1-5; V: TRBV5-4; D: TRBD1; CDR3: CASSVGQGGQPQHF